What follows are 31 T cell receptor beta chains derived from one specimen sequenced in a study of T cell responses to AZD1222 COVID-19 vaccine (dated by TCRdb to 2020 to 2022). The library was generated by the immunoSEQ multiplex PCR assay. Drawn from immuneACCESS, this table holds only the in-frame rearrangements with V and J called that TCRdb kept. Clones are partly lost; checked studies trace under half to an unresolved V gene and leave the rest unexplained. The sample profile shows roughly 53,000 clones; approximately 89% of them were found once. The ten top clones hold roughly a fifth of the sample. The meaning of the sample's time point label: baseline before first vaccination. The treatment or condition label of this sample denotes: meningococcal conjugate vaccine given as trial control. The material sequenced was peripheral blood, taken on day 0 of MenACWY control vaccination. The receptor set was obtained from an adult in good health.

The V gene is TRBV25-1, the J gene TRBJ1-2; 10 bases are a match to TRBD1. Per the germline V gene, CDR1 is MGHDK and CDR2 is SYGVNS. The ends lost 4 bases at V and 8 bases at J; junction bases unmatched: 4. The CDR3 spans 13 residues. CDR3 nucleotide sequence: TGTGCCAGCAGTGCGACAGGGGGCCGAGGCTACACCTTC. Residues: CASSATGGRGYTF.

The V gene is TRBV5-6, the J gene TRBJ1-5; D might be TRBD1 (5 bases). The germline gives CDR1 SGHDT, CDR2 YYEEEE. There are 17 residues in the CDR3. V lost 3 bases to trimming and J lost 1 base, with 17 bases between them. The CDR3 protein is CASSSRGGISSNQPQHF. CDR3 sequence (DNA): TGTGCCAGCAGCTCTCGGGGCGGGATCTCAAGCAATCAGCCCCAGCATTTT.

The genes are TRBV6-5 and TRBJ1-4, with D possibly matching TRBD1 (5 bases). V lost 4 bases and J lost 8, with 11 bases in between. Germline assignment: CDR1 MNHEY and CDR2 SVGAGI. CDR3 size: 13 residues. CDR3 amino acids: CASSFGGEEKLFF. In DNA form, the CDR3 reads TGTGCCAGCAGTTTCGGGGGTGAGGAAAAACTGTTTTTT.

In this sample, this clone is medium-sized. The chain joins TRBV6-2 or TRBV6-3 to TRBJ2-7, with 12 bases fitting TRBD2. Trimming at V came to 2 bases and at J to 4 bases, leaving 0 bases not matched to a gene. The CDR3 length is 14 residues. Germline CDR1 is MNHEY and CDR2 is SVGEGT. The CDR3 DNA follows: TGTGCCAGCAGTTACGGGACTAGCGGGTACGAGCAGTACTTC. Translation gives CASSYGTSGYEQYF.

This clone was recorded only once. V usage is TRBV24-1 and J usage is TRBJ2-3; D perhaps matches TRBD2 (5 bases). Trimming took 2 bases from V and 3 from J, leaving 11 bases between them. Germline V gene lookup returns CDR1 KGHDR and CDR2 SFDVKD. The CDR3 spans 15 residues. The CDR3 loop reads CATSDYGVGTDTQYF. The CDR3 DNA reads as TGTGCCACCAGTGATTACGGGGTCGGGACAGATACGCAGTATTTT.

V and J are TRBV6-5 and TRBJ1-1, with D possibly TRBD1 on 6 matching bases. Trimming pared 6 bases from V and 3 bases from J, leaving 11 bases between. This CDR3 comprises 13 residues. Germline V gene data show CDR1 as MNHEY and CDR2 as SVGAGI. DNA for the CDR3: TGTGCCAGCAGCCAGGGGACGTACACTGAAGCTTTCTTT. Translated, it gives CASSQGTYTEAFF.

The chain links TRBV28 to TRBJ1-4, with no clear D. The germline V gene has CDR1 MDHEN and CDR2 SYDVKM. V was pared by 3 bases and J by 1 base, with 9 bases between. This CDR3 region has 15 residues. In nucleotides, the CDR3 is TGTGCCAGCAGTTTCCGGCGGGGAACTAATGAAAAACTGTTTTTT. It encodes CASSFRRGTNEKLFF.

The chain carries TRBV3-1 (or the pseudogene TRBV3-2) and TRBJ1-3, with TRBD1 matching over 9 bases. This CDR3 has 17 amino acids. After removal of 4 bases from V and 0 bases from J, the junction contained 7 bases not matched to a gene. The germline CDR1 and CDR2 sequences are LGHDT and YNNKEL (reference sequence). The DNA for the CDR3 is TGTGCCAGCAGCCCTGGGACAGGGATTTACTCTGGAAACACCATATATTTT. Translating gives CASSPGTGIYSGNTIYF.

The V and J genes are TRBV6-2 or TRBV6-3 and TRBJ2-7, with 9 positions matching TRBD2. Germline trimming cut 4 bases from V and 2 bases from J; bases unmatched to any gene: 3. There are 14 residues in the CDR3. In germline, CDR1 is MNHEY, CDR2 SVGEGT. CDR3 amino acids: CASSWTSDTYEQYF. The CDR3 DNA reads TGTGCCAGCAGTTGGACTAGCGACACCTACGAGCAGTACTTC.

V gene TRBV11-3 combines with J gene TRBJ2-1, with D perhaps TRBD1 (5 bases). V lost 1 base, J lost 0 bases, and 10 bases lay in between. Germline-derived CDR1 and CDR2 are SGHNT and YENEEA. This CDR3 contains 16 residues. The CDR3 protein is CASSLGGESSYNEQFF. The DNA for the CDR3 is TGTGCCAGCAGCTTAGGGGGCGAGAGCTCCTACAATGAGCAGTTCTTC.

This chain joins TRBV19 and TRBJ2-2; D is perhaps TRBD2 (6 bases). This CDR3 is 17 amino acids long. The germline V and J ends were trimmed by 0 bases and 0 bases, with 11 bases remaining between them. The V gene's germline CDR1 is LNHDA and CDR2 SQIVND (reference sequence). CDR3 region: CASSIDPGGTNTGELFF. CDR3 coding DNA: TGTGCCAGTAGTATAGACCCCGGAGGGACGAACACCGGGGAGCTGTTTTTT.

The V call is TRBV9, the J call TRBJ2-1; 14 bases line up with TRBD2. The CDR3 runs 16 residues. With 0 bases clipped from V and 9 bases from J, the junction kept 5 bases outside the gene matches. The germline V gene has CDR1 SGDLS and CDR2 YYNGEE. The CDR3 sequence is CASSVAGGLAGVEQFF. The CDR3 DNA follows: TGTGCCAGCAGCGTAGCTGGGGGACTAGCGGGAGTTGAGCAGTTCTTC.

The genes are TRBV7-2 and TRBJ1-2; the match to TRBD1 covers 10 bases. There are 15 residues in the CDR3. V was pared by 3 bases and J by 2 bases, with 3 bases of the junction left unmatched. CDR1 and CDR2 from the germline V gene are SGHTA and FQGNSA. The CDR3 spells CASSFPGQGNYGYTF. The CDR3 DNA sequence: TGTGCCAGCAGCTTCCCGGGACAGGGGAACTATGGCTACACCTTC.

This clone was recorded a few times. The V call is TRBV6-5, the J call TRBJ1-1; D uncertain. The V gene lost 6 bases and the J gene lost 6 bases, with 17 bases spanning the gap. CDR3 length: 14 residues. From germline, CDR1 is MNHEY and CDR2 SVGAGI. The CDR3 region has the DNA TGTGCCAGCAGACCAACTTCGGGAAACGCTGAAGCTTTCTTT. Amino acids: CASRPTSGNAEAFF.

In its sample, this clone was seen once. This chain joins TRBV9 and TRBJ1-6, with D hard to call. CDR1 is SGDLS, CDR2 YYNGEE, per germline. The CDR3 contains 15 residues. Between the trimmed V and J ends, which lost 4 bases and 4 bases, there was a span of 12 bases. CDR3 DNA: TGTGCCAGCAGCCCCCGCGGGGAATATAATTCACCCCTCCACTTT. It specifies CASSPRGEYNSPLHF.

Written as DNA, the CDR3 is TGTGCCAGCAGTCTATACGGCCCCGGCACTGAAGCTTTCTTT. This gives the protein CASSLYGPGTEAFF. The chain employs TRBV27 and TRBJ1-1, with D uncertain. Germline V gene data show CDR1 as MNHEY and CDR2 as SMNVEV (reference sequence). The V and J ends lost 5 bases and 4 bases respectively, with 14 bases between them. CDR3 size: 14 residues.

This clone showed up just a few times. The chain links TRBV5-1 to TRBJ1-1; no clear D gene. Trimming shortened V by 2 bases and J by 4 bases, and 9 bases separated the two germline ends. The germline V gene encodes CDR1 SGHRS and CDR2 YFSETQ. The CDR3 covers 13 residues. The CDR3 loop reads CASSLGLGTEAFF. DNA for the CDR3: TGCGCCAGCAGCTTAGGGCTGGGCACTGAAGCTTTCTTT. Looking up the rest from reference TRBV5-1 and TRBJ1-1 gives the full variable domain: KAGVTQTPRYLIKTRGQQVTLSCSPISGHRSVSWYQQTPGQGLQFLFEYFSETQRNKGNFPGRFSGRQFSNSRSEMNVSTLELGDSALYLCASSLGLGTEAFFGQGTRLTVV.

This clone occurred once. This chain links TRBV28 with TRBJ2-2, with D tentatively TRBD2 (5 bases). Germline V gene lookup returns CDR1 MDHEN and CDR2 SYDVKM. CDR3 length: 15 residues. Between the trimmed V and J ends, which lost 6 bases and 3 bases, there was a span of 14 bases. CDR3 sequence: CASSRGGPDTGELFF. CDR3 DNA: TGTGCCAGCAGCCGGGGTGGGCCTGACACCGGGGAGCTGTTTTTT.

The chain is built from TRBV28 and TRBJ1-6, with 10 bases that match TRBD1. J was trimmed by 10 bases and V by 6 bases; bases with no gene match: 6. The CDR3 has 14 residues. The germline V gene encodes CDR1 MDHEN and CDR2 SYDVKM. The CDR3 is CASRGTGEYSPLHF. CDR3 nucleotide sequence: TGTGCCAGCAGAGGGACAGGGGAATACTCACCCCTCCACTTT. Looking up the rest from reference TRBV28 and TRBJ1-6 gives the full variable domain: DVKVTQSSRYLVKRTGEKVFLECVQDMDHENMFWYRQDPGLGLRLIYFSYDVKMKEKGDIPEGYSVSREKKERFSLILESASTNQTSMYLCASRGTGEYSPLHFGNGTRLTVT.

The rearrangement joins TRBV7-2 to TRBJ2-1, with 12 bases that match TRBD2. The CDR3 totals 16 residues. The germline V gene encodes CDR1 SGHTA and CDR2 FQGNSA. Trimming cost V 7 bases and J 7 bases; bases outside gene matches: 11. The CDR3 nucleotides are TGTGCCAGCACCCGACAAAGACTAGCGGGAGAGAATGAGCAGTTCTTC. Protein product: CASTRQRLAGENEQFF.

Only one count was recorded for this clone. The rearrangement uses TRBV15 and TRBJ2-2, with D unclear. Looked up from germline, CDR1 is LNHNV and CDR2 is YYDKDF (reference sequence). The CDR3 runs 16 residues. V lost 1 base to trimming and J lost 4 bases, with 13 bases between them. This chain's CDR3 is CATSRGRMFGTGELFF. CDR3 in DNA: TGTGCCACCAGCAGAGGCAGGATGTTCGGCACCGGGGAGCTGTTTTTT.

This chain connects TRBV2 to TRBJ2-7, with a possible D match to TRBD2 (6 bases). With 4 bases removed from V and 6 bases from J, the gap between germline ends came to 16 bases. Germline V gives CDR1 SNHLY, CDR2 FYNNEI. CDR3 length equals 14 residues. The DNA of the CDR3 is TGTGCCAGCAGTGGGGACTCGCACAGAGGCGAGCAGTACTTC. Residues: CASSGDSHRGEQYF.

Here the CDR3 DNA reads TGTGCCAGTAGTAGGCGTGGGACAGCCGTTAACACTGAAGCTTTCTTT. It translates to CASSRRGTAVNTEAFF. The V call is TRBV19, the J call TRBJ1-1, with 7 bases that match TRBD1. Germline loops: CDR1 LNHDA, CDR2 SQIVND (reference sequence). Trimming at V came to 4 bases and at J to 2 bases, leaving 10 bases not matched to a gene. This CDR3 comprises 16 residues.

V is TRBV7-8 and J is TRBJ1-1; TRBD1 might be the D (6 bases). The germline gives CDR1 SGHVS, CDR2 FQNEAQ. This CDR3 is built from 14 residues. V was cut by 0 bases and J by 2 bases, with 7 bases left in between. The CDR3 nucleotides read TGTGCCAGCAGCTTAGCGGACAGAAACACTGAAGCTTTCTTT. It codes for CASSLADRNTEAFF.

The chain joins TRBV5-1 to TRBJ2-3; 10 nucleotides agree with TRBD1. V shed 4 bases, J shed 1 base, and the junction held 9 bases outside the gene matches. Germline V lookup: CDR1 SGHRS, CDR2 YFSETQ. The length of the CDR3 is 17 residues. The CDR3 DNA reads as TGCGCCAGCAGCCCTCCTGACAGGGGGCTTGGCACAGATACGCAGTATTTT. Amino acid sequence: CASSPPDRGLGTDTQYF.

V usage is TRBV27 and J usage is TRBJ2-1; D is perhaps TRBD2 (6 bases). Trimming shortened V by 4 bases and J by 0 bases, and 10 bases separated the two germline ends. The CDR3 runs to 15 residues. Looked up from germline, CDR1 is MNHEY and CDR2 is SMNVEV (reference sequence). CDR3 nucleotides: TGTGCCAGCAGTTCCGAGGACTACTCCTACAATGAGCAGTTCTTC. Protein product: CASSSEDYSYNEQFF.

The J gene is TRBJ2-2, the V gene TRBV7-8; D might be TRBD1 (6 bases). The V gene lost 0 bases and the J gene lost 4 bases, with 15 bases spanning the gap. CDR1 and CDR2 (germline): SGHVS, FQNEAQ. The CDR3 spans 17 residues. The CDR3: CASSLAQDGRGTGELFF. CDR3 DNA: TGTGCCAGCAGCTTAGCGCAGGACGGCAGGGGCACCGGGGAGCTGTTTTTT.

The table lists this clone with a count of one. The rearrangement joins TRBV7-8 to TRBJ2-5, with D possibly being TRBD2 (5 bases). Germline V gene data show CDR1 as SGHVS and CDR2 as FQNEAQ. V was trimmed by 5 bases and J by 5 bases, leaving 21 bases between them. The CDR3 loop spans 16 amino acids. CDR3 DNA: TGTGCCAGCAGCACCCTGATCCGGGATTTTCGTGAGACCCAGTACTTC. It codes for CASSTLIRDFRETQYF. Using reference TRBV7-8 and TRBJ2-5 for the parts outside the CDR3, the full variable domain is GAGVSQSPRYKVAKRGQDVALRCDPISGHVSLFWYQQALGQGPEFLTYFQNEAQLDKSGLPSDRFFAERPEGSVSTLKIQRTQQEDSAVYLCASSTLIRDFRETQYFGPGTRLLVL.

The chain combines TRBV5-1 with TRBJ2-5; no clear D. This CDR3 has 14 residues. With 0 bases removed from V and 2 bases from J, the gap between germline ends came to 8 bases. CDR1 SGHRS and CDR2 YFSETQ come from the germline V gene. CDR3 in DNA: TGCGCCAGCAGCTTGGGATTAAGTCAAGAGACCCAGTACTTC. Amino acid sequence: CASSLGLSQETQYF.

The chain joins TRBV15 to TRBJ1-6, with TRBD1 matching over 8 bases. V was pared by 4 bases and J by 7 bases, with 3 bases of the junction left unmatched. The CDR3 covers 14 residues. Germline CDR1 is LNHNV and CDR2 is YYDKDF (reference sequence). CDR3 sequence reads: CATSTRQGNSPLHF. CDR3 coding DNA: TGTGCCACCAGCACGAGACAGGGGAATTCACCCCTCCACTTT.

The chain carries TRBV30 and TRBJ2-7, with D possibly being TRBD2 (5 bases). There are 16 residues in the CDR3. The V end was cut by 2 bases, the J end by 0 bases, with 17 bases between. Germline V CDR1 and CDR2: GTSNPN, SVGIG (reference sequence). The CDR3 bases are TGTGCCTGGAGTCTCCCACGCGGGCCAAGCTCCTACGAGCAGTACTTC. It translates to CAWSLPRGPSSYEQYF.